Below are 20 T cell receptor beta chains sequenced from a single sample in a study of blood T cell repertoires in COVID-19. TCRdb keeps only in-frame clones here, not all; method: immunoSEQ multiplex PCR. The table shows approximately 53,000 clones, with 90% occurring only once. Sequenced material: peripheral blood. These receptors originate from a woman of 80 years or more with acute or convalescent COVID-19.

V and J are TRBV23-1 and TRBJ2-2; 9 positions match TRBD1. TRBV23-1 is known as an ORF, though its function is uncertain. The length of the CDR3 is 15 residues. Germline trimming cut 4 bases from V and 5 bases from J; bases unmatched to any gene: 5. The CDR3 region has the DNA TGCGCCAGCAGTCCCCCCGGGACAGGGACCGGGGAGCTGTTTTTT. Amino acids: CASSPPGTGTGELFF.

The J gene is TRBJ2-3, the V gene TRBV18, with 9 nucleotides matching TRBD1. The CDR3 has 14 amino acids. The germline gives CDR1 KGHSH, CDR2 LQKENI. J lost 6 bases, V lost 3 bases, and 4 bases had no gene match. CDR3 sequence reads: CASSPPGQGDTQYF. The CDR3 region has the DNA TGTGCCAGCTCACCTCCGGGACAGGGTGATACGCAGTATTTT.

The DNA of the CDR3 is TGTGCCACCAGCAGAGGTCGGCCGCGACAGGAGCACCAAGAGACCCAGTACTTC. Encoded protein: CATSRGRPRQEHQETQYF. The chain recombines TRBV15 with TRBJ2-5; D perhaps matches TRBD1 (6 bases). The germline CDR1 and CDR2 sequences are LNHNV and YYDKDF (reference sequence). V gave up 1 base and J gave up 0 bases, with 18 bases separating them. CDR3 length: 18 residues.

The chain carries TRBV19 and TRBJ1-1, with TRBD1 identical over 11 bases. This CDR3 has 13 residues. Germline CDR1 LNHDA, CDR2 SQIVND (reference sequence). V lost 9 bases to trimming and J lost 6 bases; unmatched junction nucleotides: 6. The CDR3 nucleotides are TGTGCCAGCCAGGGACAGGGGGTTTCTGAAGCTTTCTTT. This gives the protein CASQGQGVSEAFF.

The V call is TRBV3-1 (or the pseudogene TRBV3-2), the J call TRBJ2-3; D may be TRBD1 (6 bases). Per the germline V gene, CDR1 is LGHDT and CDR2 is YNNKEL (reference sequence). Trimming cost V 8 bases and J 6 bases, with 18 bases left between them. The CDR3 consists of 14 residues. The CDR3 DNA sequence: TGTGCCAGCGGGCCCACGGAGAGGGGGGATACGCAGTATTTT. Translation gives CASGPTERGDTQYF.

V usage is TRBV29-1 and J usage is TRBJ2-1, with D uncertain. CDR1 is SQVTM and CDR2 is ANQGSEA in the germline V gene. Trimming left V 8 bases short and J 7 bases short, with 21 bases between. The length of the CDR3 is 14 residues. The chain's CDR3 is CSINPESARNEQFF. DNA of the CDR3: TGCAGCATAAACCCGGAGTCGGCGAGGAATGAGCAGTTCTTC.

The rearrangement uses TRBV5-1 and TRBJ2-5, with a tentative D call TRBD1 (6 bases). The CDR3 has 16 amino acids. With 0 bases removed from V and 6 bases from J, the gap between germline ends came to 18 bases. Germline CDR1 is SGHRS and CDR2 is YFSETQ. CDR3 sequence (DNA): TGCGCCAGCAGCTTGGACCGCCCGGGACAAGGGCAGACCCAGTACTTC. As protein: CASSLDRPGQGQTQYF.

The chain links TRBV19 to TRBJ1-2; 7 positions match TRBD1. Germline V gene lookup returns CDR1 LNHDA and CDR2 SQIVND (reference sequence). The CDR3 has 13 amino acids. J lost 5 bases, V lost 10 bases, and 10 bases had no gene match. The CDR3 spells CATNKQGLYGYTF. The CDR3 coding sequence is TGTGCCACTAACAAACAGGGGTTATATGGCTACACCTTC.

V gene TRBV11-3 combines with J gene TRBJ2-1, with TRBD2 identical over 8 bases. Germline lookup yields CDR1 SGHNT and CDR2 YENEEA. The CDR3 covers 14 residues. After removal of 5 bases from V and 10 bases from J, the junction contained 10 bases not matched to a gene. This CDR3 is CASSPGLVNGEQFF. The CDR3 DNA follows: TGTGCCAGCAGCCCGGGACTAGTTAATGGCGAGCAGTTCTTC.

V is TRBV6-5 and J is TRBJ1-3; D might be TRBD1 (5 bases). CDR1 and CDR2 from the germline V gene are MNHEY and SVGAGI. Trimming left V 2 bases short and J 3 bases short, with 8 bases between. The CDR3 is made up of 14 amino acids. The CDR3 nucleotides are TGTGCCAGCAGTTACGGGGGGTTTGGAAACACCATATATTTT. It specifies CASSYGGFGNTIYF.

This clone showed up just once. This chain uses TRBV2 with TRBJ1-6; TRBD1 matches 8 bases. V lost 2 bases to trimming and J lost 7 bases; unmatched junction nucleotides: 7. The CDR3 loop spans 16 amino acids. Germline lookup yields CDR1 SNHLY and CDR2 FYNNEI. Here the CDR3 reads CASSERTGRGNSPLHF. CDR3 nucleotides: TGTGCCAGCAGTGAAAGGACAGGGAGAGGGAATTCACCCCTCCACTTT. The full variable domain, in which reference TRBV2 and TRBJ1-6 provide the parts outside the CDR3, is EPEVTQTPSHQVTQMGQEVILRCVPISNHLYFYWYRQILGQKVEFLVSFYNNEISEKSEIFDDQFSVERPDGSNFTLKIRSTKLEDSAMYFCASSERTGRGNSPLHFGNGTRLTVT.

The genes are TRBV9 and TRBJ2-1; 10 bases match TRBD2. Germline V lookup: CDR1 SGDLS, CDR2 YYNGEE. This CDR3 comprises 16 residues. Trimming cost V 2 bases and J 7 bases; bases outside gene matches: 9. Written as DNA, the CDR3 is TGTGCCAGCAGCGTTAGAGAAGCGGGAGGGTGGAATGAGCAGTTCTTC. Protein: CASSVREAGGWNEQFF.

The chain recombines TRBV30 with TRBJ2-1; 7 nucleotides match TRBD2. Trimming cost V 0 bases and J 0 bases; bases outside gene matches: 2. CDR1 GTSNPN and CDR2 SVGIG come from the germline V gene (reference sequence). CDR3 length: 15 amino acids. CDR3 loop: CAWSVGGSSYNEQFF. The DNA of the CDR3 is TGTGCCTGGAGTGTGGGAGGGAGCTCCTACAATGAGCAGTTCTTC.

This chain uses TRBV5-1 with TRBJ2-7, with D perhaps TRBD2 (5 bases). Trimming removed 3 bases from V and 2 bases from J, with 12 bases in between. CDR1 and CDR2 from the germline V gene are SGHRS and YFSETQ. This CDR3 has 14 residues. CDR3 DNA: TGCGCCAGCAGCTCAGGAGGACTGGCCTACGAGCAGTACTTC. As protein: CASSSGGLAYEQYF.

Written as DNA, the CDR3 is TGTGCCAGCAGCCACACAGATACGCAGTATTTT. This translates into CASSHTDTQYF. The chain combines TRBV11-2 with TRBJ2-3, with D unresolved. This CDR3 is built from 11 residues. The germline CDR1 and CDR2 sequences are SGHAT and FQNNGV. Trimming removed 5 bases from V and 2 bases from J, with 2 bases in between. Variable domain in full (rest from reference TRBV11-2 and TRBJ2-3): EAGVAQSPRYKIIEKRQSVAFWCNPISGHATLYWYQQILGQGPKLLIQFQNNGVVDDSQLPKDRFSAERLKGVDSTLKIQPAKLEDSAVYLCASSHTDTQYFGPGTRLTVL.

The chain links TRBV6-6 to TRBJ2-7; possibly TRBD1 for D (6 bases). This CDR3 contains 12 residues. Germline loops: CDR1 MNHNY, CDR2 SVGAGI (reference sequence). V lost 6 bases and J lost 1, with 7 bases in between. The chain's CDR3 is CASSGTSYEQYF. The CDR3 bases are TGTGCCAGCAGCGGGACATCCTACGAGCAGTACTTC.

This clone was observed a single time. This sequence joins TRBV30 and TRBJ2-5; TRBD2 matches at 12 bases. This CDR3 has 17 residues. With V trimmed by 2 bases and J by 2 bases, 9 bases remained unmatched. From germline, CDR1 is GTSNPN and CDR2 SVGIG (reference sequence). The CDR3 DNA reads as TGTGCCTGGAGTTTGGGGACTAGCGGGTCGAAACAAGAGACCCAGTACTTC. Protein: CAWSLGTSGSKQETQYF. The full variable domain, its missing parts supplied by reference TRBV30 and TRBJ2-5, is SQTIHQWPATLVQPVGSPLSLECTVEGTSNPNLYWYRQAAGRGLQLLFYSVGIGQISSEVPQNLSASRPQDRQFILSSKKLLLSDSGFYLCAWSLGTSGSKQETQYFGPGTRLLVL.

This chain links TRBV19 with TRBJ2-2; 9 positions agree with TRBD2. The V gene's germline CDR1 is LNHDA and CDR2 SQIVND (reference sequence). With 4 bases clipped from V and 6 bases from J, the junction kept 3 bases outside the gene matches. The CDR3 runs 14 residues. The CDR3 sequence is CASSTLAGPGELFF. In DNA, the CDR3 is TGTGCCAGTAGTACGCTAGCGGGACCCGGGGAGCTGTTTTTT.

The chain uses TRBV5-1 and TRBJ2-1; D may be TRBD2 (5 bases). This CDR3 is built from 14 residues. The germline V and J ends were trimmed by 0 bases and 7 bases, with 11 bases remaining between them. The V gene's germline CDR1 is SGHRS and CDR2 YFSETQ. The CDR3 coding sequence is TGCGCCAGCAGCTTGGCGGCGGGCTCGAATGAGCAGTTCTTC. Amino acid sequence: CASSLAAGSNEQFF.

The CDR3 nucleotides read TGCGCCAGCAGCACCAGACTGGCAACTAATGAAAAACTGTTTTTT. Its protein is CASSTRLATNEKLFF. The chain joins TRBV4-3 to TRBJ1-4; D is unclear. There are 15 residues in the CDR3. Germline V CDR1 and CDR2: LGHNA, YSLEER. V lost 5 bases and J lost 0, with 10 bases in between.